This TCR beta chain comes out of a study of cytomegalovirus exposure and HLA in healthy donors. Study conclusions and caveats: Within the 130 or so validation repertoires, first-cohort TCR clusters tended to co-occur, according to a later analysis. Most TCR sequences were uncommon, yet certain public TCRs appeared in many donors.

Method: immunoSEQ multiplex PCR; TCRdb's copy keeps in-frame clones and lacks some. Of 150,000 to 200,000 clones listed, 85% to 90% were seen once; the top ten hold 4.5% to 7%. With 6 bases clipped from V and 3 bases from J, the junction kept 5 bases outside the gene matches. Per germline, CDR1 MNHEY and CDR2 SVGAGI. This CDR3 is 15 amino acids long. On this clone: As yet, its antigen is unknown.

The chain employs TRBV6-5 and TRBJ2-1; the match to TRBD2 covers 10 bases. Sequencing was carried out using PBMCs. The source is a woman in her 30s in good health and CMV-seronegative. The CDR3 DNA reads TGTGCCAGCAGCGGAATAGCGGGAGGCTACAATGAGCAGTTCTTC. This gives the protein CASSGIAGGYNEQFF.